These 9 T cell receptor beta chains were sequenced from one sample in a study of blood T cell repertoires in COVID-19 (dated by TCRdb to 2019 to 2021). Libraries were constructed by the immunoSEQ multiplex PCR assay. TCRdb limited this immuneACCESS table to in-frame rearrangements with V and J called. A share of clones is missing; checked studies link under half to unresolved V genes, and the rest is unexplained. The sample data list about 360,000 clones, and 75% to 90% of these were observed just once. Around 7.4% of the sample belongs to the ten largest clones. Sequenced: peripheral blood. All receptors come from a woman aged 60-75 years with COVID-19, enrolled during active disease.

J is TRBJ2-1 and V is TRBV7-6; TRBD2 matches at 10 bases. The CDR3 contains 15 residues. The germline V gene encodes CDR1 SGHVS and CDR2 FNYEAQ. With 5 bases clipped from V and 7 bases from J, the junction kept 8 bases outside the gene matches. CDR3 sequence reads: CASSLSGGAGNEQFF. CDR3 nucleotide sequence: TGTGCCAGCAGCCTCAGCGGGGGGGCCGGGAATGAGCAGTTCTTC.

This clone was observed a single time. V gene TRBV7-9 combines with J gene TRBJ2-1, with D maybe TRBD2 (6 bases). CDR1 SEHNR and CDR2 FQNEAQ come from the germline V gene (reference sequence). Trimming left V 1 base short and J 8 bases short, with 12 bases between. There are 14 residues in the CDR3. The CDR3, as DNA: TGTGCCAGCAGCTTAGGCGGGGAGGAATATGAGCAGTTCTTC. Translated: CASSLGGEEYEQFF.

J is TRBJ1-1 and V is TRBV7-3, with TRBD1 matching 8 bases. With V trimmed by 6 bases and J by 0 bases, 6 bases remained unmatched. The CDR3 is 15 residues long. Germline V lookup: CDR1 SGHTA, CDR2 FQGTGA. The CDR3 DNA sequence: TGTGCCAGCAGTACCAACAGGGGGATGAACACTGAAGCTTTCTTT. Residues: CASSTNRGMNTEAFF.

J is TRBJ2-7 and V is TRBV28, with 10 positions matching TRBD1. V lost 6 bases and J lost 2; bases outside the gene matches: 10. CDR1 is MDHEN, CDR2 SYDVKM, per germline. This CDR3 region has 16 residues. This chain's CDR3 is CASSLIGTGATYEQYF. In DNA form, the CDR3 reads TGTGCCAGCAGCCTTATTGGGACAGGGGCCACCTACGAGCAGTACTTC.

The CDR3 spells CASSLLSAGISYNEQFF. DNA for the CDR3: TGCGCCAGCAGCTTGTTGTCAGCGGGGATCTCCTACAATGAGCAGTTCTTC. The chain has TRBV5-1 and TRBJ2-1; 7 nucleotides agree with TRBD2. The CDR3 length is 17 residues. The junction had 7 bases not matched to a gene; V was cut back by 1 base and J by 0 bases. Germline V gene data show CDR1 as SGHRS and CDR2 as YFSETQ.

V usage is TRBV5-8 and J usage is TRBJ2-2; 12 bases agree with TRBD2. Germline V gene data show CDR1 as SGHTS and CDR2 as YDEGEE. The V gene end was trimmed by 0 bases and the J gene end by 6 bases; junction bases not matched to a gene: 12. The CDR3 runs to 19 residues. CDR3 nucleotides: TGTGCCAGCAGCTTGGAACTAGCGGGGGGAGGCCACAGGTCCGGGGAGCTGTTTTTT. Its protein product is CASSLELAGGGHRSGELFF.

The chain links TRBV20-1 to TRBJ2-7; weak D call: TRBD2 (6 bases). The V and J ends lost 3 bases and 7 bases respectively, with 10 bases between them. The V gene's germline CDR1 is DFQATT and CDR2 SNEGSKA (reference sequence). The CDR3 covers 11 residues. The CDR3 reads CSARTAGEQYF. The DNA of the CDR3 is TGCAGTGCTAGGACGGCGGGGGAGCAGTACTTC.

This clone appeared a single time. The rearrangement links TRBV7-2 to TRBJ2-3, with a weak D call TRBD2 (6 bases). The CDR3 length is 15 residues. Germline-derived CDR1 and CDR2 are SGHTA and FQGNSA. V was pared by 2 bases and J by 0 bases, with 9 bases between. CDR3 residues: CASSLSSGSTDTQYF. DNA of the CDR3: TGTGCCAGCAGCTTAAGTAGCGGCAGCACAGATACGCAGTATTTT.

CDR3 bases: TGTGCCAGCAGCGGGACTAGTAGCTCCTACAATGAGCAGTTCTTC. Translation: CASSGTSSSYNEQFF. J is TRBJ2-1 and V is TRBV9, with 7 positions matching TRBD2. In germline, CDR1 is SGDLS, CDR2 YYNGEE. There are 15 residues in the CDR3. The V and J ends lost 3 bases and 0 bases, in that order; junction bases with no gene match: 3.